The clone carrying this T cell receptor beta chain has only a few counts. Its antigen is as yet unknown. There are 14 residues in the CDR3. CDR1 and CDR2 from the germline V gene are LGHDT and YNNKEL (reference sequence). Trimming took off 1 base at V and 2 bases at J, with 9 bases between the two ends. This specimen belongs to a study of T cells after yellow fever vaccination. Broader study findings: From the bulk population, abundant clonotypes could contaminate and appear within FACS-sorted repertoires.

Each CDR3 protein is one row after TCRdb ran MiXCR on the 5' RACE reads. The sample records hundreds of thousands of distinct CDR3 sequences, around 12% being singletons. The TCR comes from a man aged 30-40 years who received the YFV17D yellow fever vaccine. This specimen consisted of PBMCs, obtained on the day of the yellow fever booster vaccination. The chain joins TRBV3-1 to TRBJ2-7; D remains unclear. The CDR3 nucleotides read TGTGCCAGCAGCCAAGCCGGCCCTACCTACGAGCAGTACTTC. Translating it yields CASSQAGPTYEQYF.